Listed here are 2 T cell receptor beta chains from one sample, sequenced in a study of blood T cells in healthy people across ages. A sample-barcoded 5' primer and a J-beta primer mix were used in a second PCR of roughly 6 to 12 cycles. MiXCR, applied by TCRdb to the 5' RACE reads, yields one record per CDR3 protein. The sample lists about 1.5 million distinct CDR3 sequences, approximately 40% occurring once. The sequenced sample consisted of blood. These receptors were obtained from a young woman in good health.

The J gene is TRBJ2-5, the V gene TRBV18; 10 bases match TRBD2. The junction had 12 bases not matched to a gene; V was cut back by 0 bases and J by 11 bases. Germline CDR1 KGHSH, CDR2 LQKENI. The CDR3 covers 16 residues. The CDR3, as DNA: TGTGCCAGCTCACCACCGGTACTAGCGGGACTTTACGGGCAGTACTTC. The encoded protein is CASSPPVLAGLYGQYF.

The J gene is TRBJ1-5, the V gene TRBV5-1, with 10 nucleotides matching TRBD1. The CDR3 contains 16 residues. J lost 4 bases, V lost 0 bases, and 4 bases had no gene match. Germline CDR1 reads SGHRS; CDR2 reads YFSETQ. The CDR3 DNA is TGCGCCAGCAGCTTGGAACCGGGACAGGGGAATCAGCCCCAGCATTTT. Translation: CASSLEPGQGNQPQHF. The full variable domain, completed using reference TRBV5-1 and TRBJ1-5, is KAGVTQTPRYLIKTRGQQVTLSCSPISGHRSVSWYQQTPGQGLQFLFEYFSETQRNKGNFPGRFSGRQFSNSRSEMNVSTLELGDSALYLCASSLEPGQGNQPQHFGDGTRLSIL.